This T cell receptor (beta chain) was sequenced in a study of high-grade serous ovarian cancer treatment subgroups. Tumor samples were obtained before definitive surgery or chemotherapy. Assay: immunoSEQ multiplex PCR; the TCRdb copy retains only in-frame clones and omits some. The sample lists several thousand clones; 75% were seen once. CDR3 length equals 15 residues. Germline CDR1 and CDR2: SGHAT and FQNNGV. Trimming left V 4 bases short and J 1 base short, with 13 bases between. Material for sequencing was tumor tissue. This TCR was sampled from a human patient with high-grade serous ovarian cancer. The chain links TRBV11-2 to TRBJ2-5; perhaps D is TRBD1 or TRBD2 (6 bases each). The CDR3 sequence: CASSSARGVQETQYF. CDR3 DNA: TGTGCCAGCAGCTCCGCTAGGGGGGTCCAAGAGACCCAGTACTTC.